This is a list of T cell receptor beta chains from one sample in a study of Tregs in tolerant kidney transplant recipients. Clones were sequenced by immunoSEQ multiplex PCR, and TCRdb holds only the in-frame ones, with some missing. Among approximately 90,000 clones listed, roughly 93% were seen once. The sample was CD4+ T cells from blood (PBMCs), taken 12 months after the transplant. The receptors stem from a human patient who received a combined kidney and bone marrow transplant. Part of the T cells may come from the graft donor. Both conserved end residues are part of each CDR3. A D gene is named only where the DNA matches it firmly. Rows may omit the clone size; those that give it use once, few, many or a size class.

V	size	D	J	DNA	CDR3
TRBV19	-	TRBD2	TRBJ2-3	TGTGCCAGTAGTCTCCGACTAGCGGGCACAGATACGCAGTATTTT	CASSLRLAGTDTQYF
TRBV7-2	once	-	TRBJ2-3	TGTGCCAGCAGCTTCGTAGATACGCAGTATTTT	CASSFVDTQYF
TRBV4-3	once	TRBD2	TRBJ2-3	TGCGCCAGCAGCCAAGAACTAGCGAGGATACTTAGCACAGATACGCAGTATTTT	CASSQELARILSTDTQYF
TRBV15	-	-	TRBJ1-2	TGTGCCACCAGCAGAGATCGCGGCTATGGCTACACCTTC	CATSRDRGYGYTF
TRBV5-5	-	TRBD1	TRBJ1-1	TGTGCCAGCAGGGCACAGGGGGCGATGAACACTGAAGCTTTCTTT	CASRAQGAMNTEAFF
TRBV18	-	-	TRBJ2-7	TGTGCCAGCTCACCCACGGGGGGCGGCTACGAGCAGTACTTC	CASSPTGGGYEQYF
TRBV14	once	-	TRBJ1-1	TGTGCCAGCAGCCAAGTAACAGGGAGAGCTTTCTTT	CASSQVTGRAFF
TRBV9	-	TRBD1	TRBJ1-5	TGTGCCAGCAGCTCAGTTCTATACAGGGGGGTCGGTCAGCCCCAGCATTTT	CASSSVLYRGVGQPQHF
TRBV7-7	once	TRBD1	TRBJ2-5	TGTGCCAGCAGCCCGACAGGGGACGGGGAGACCCAGTACTTC	CASSPTGDGETQYF
TRBV4-3	-	TRBD1	TRBJ1-5	TGCGCCAGCAGCCATGGGACAGCAAATCAGCCCCAGCATTTT	CASSHGTANQPQHF
TRBV12-5	-	TRBD2	TRBJ2-2	TGTGCTAGTGGTCAAGTAGTAGAGGGAGGGTTCACCGGGGAGCTGTTTTTT	CASGQVVEGGFTGELFF
TRBV11-3	-	-	TRBJ2-5	TGTGCCAGCAGCTTAAGCGCGGGAAGGGGCCAAGAGACCCAGTACTTC	CASSLSAGRGQETQYF
TRBV6-5	-	-	TRBJ2-7	TGTGCCAGCAGCCCCCGTAGCCTCTCCGAGCAGTACTTC	CASSPRSLSEQYF
TRBV5-1	-	-	TRBJ1-1	TGCGCCAGCAGCTTGGGGCACGTCTCTCTCACTGAAGCTTTCTTT	CASSLGHVSLTEAFF
TRBV11-3	-	-	TRBJ1-1	TGTGCCAGCAGCTTAAAAGGGGGTCAGGTCGTGAACACTGAAGCTTTCTTT	CASSLKGGQVVNTEAFF
TRBV4-3	-	-	TRBJ2-1	TGCGCCAGCAGCCATCGGGACTTAGGGACCTACAATGAGCAGTTCTTC	CASSHRDLGTYNEQFF
TRBV29-1	-	-	TRBJ2-3	TGCACCCATGGGGACTCCGATACGCAGTATTTT	CTHGDSDTQYF
TRBV18	-	-	TRBJ2-2	TGTGCCAGCTCACCCCTGTTTGGGCTGGGTATCACCGGGGAGCTGTTTTTT	CASSPLFGLGITGELFF
TRBV5-1	few	-	TRBJ1-4	TGCGCCAGCAGCTTAGCAGGGGTGACTAATGAAAAACTGTTTTTT	CASSLAGVTNEKLFF
TRBV6-5	once	-	TRBJ2-5	TGTGCCAGCAGTTGGAGGTGGGGAGGACTGGAGACCCAGTACTTC	CASSWRWGGLETQYF
TRBV5-6	once	-	TRBJ1-2	TGTGCCAGCAGCTACCCCGTTACAGGCTATGGCTACACCTTC	CASSYPVTGYGYTF
TRBV7-3	-	TRBD1	TRBJ1-6	TGTGCCAGCAGCTTAACGGCCGGACAGGGTAACTCACCCCTCCACTTT	CASSLTAGQGNSPLHF
TRBV9	-	-	TRBJ2-3	TGTGCCAGCAGCGTAGAAGGGGATAGCACAGATACGCAGTATTTT	CASSVEGDSTDTQYF
TRBV7-9	-	TRBD2	TRBJ2-7	TGTGCCAGCAGCTTAGGATTCGGTAGCGGGGGCTCCTACGAGCAGTACTTC	CASSLGFGSGGSYEQYF
TRBV6-4	-	-	TRBJ2-1	TGTGCCAGCAGTGACTCTGGAGACCGGATCCTGTTTTCCTACAATGAGCAGTTCTTC	CASSDSGDRILFSYNEQFF
TRBV29-1	once	-	TRBJ2-7	TGCAGCGTTGGGCGGTCTCGTTACGAGCAGTACTTC	CSVGRSRYEQYF
TRBV19	-	TRBD1	TRBJ1-3	TGTGCCAGTAGTATAGTCCCCGACAGGGGTGGAAACACCATATATTTT	CASSIVPDRGGNTIYF
TRBV7-8	-	-	TRBJ2-4	TGTGCCAGCAGCCAACCGGGACAAATTTTAGCCAAAAACATTCAGTACTTC	CASSQPGQILAKNIQYF
TRBV10-2	-	-	TRBJ2-5	TGCGCCAGCAGTCGGGGGGCTCGGGAGACCCAGTACTTC	CASSRGARETQYF
TRBV7-2	-	TRBD2	TRBJ2-7	TGTGCCAGCAGCTTGACTAGCGGAAGCTCCTACGAGCAGTACTTC	CASSLTSGSSYEQYF
TRBV2	-	TRBD2	TRBJ2-7	TGTGCCAGCAGTGAGGGGCTAGCGGCCACCTACGAGCAGTACTTC	CASSEGLAATYEQYF
TRBV7-2	-	TRBD1	TRBJ2-7	TGTGCCAGCAGCCAGACAGGGCCGGCCCCCTACGAGCAGTACTTC	CASSQTGPAPYEQYF
TRBV21-1	-	-	TRBJ2-7	TGTGCCAGCAGCAAACGGGAGGGTTCCCACGAGCAGTACTTC	CASSKREGSHEQYF
TRBV6-5	-	TRBD1	TRBJ1-6	TGTGCCAGCAGTTACTCTCGGGACAGGGATTCACCCCTCCACTTT	CASSYSRDRDSPLHF
TRBV18	-	TRBD1	TRBJ2-1	TGTGCCAGCTCAGTACAGGGGCATGAGCAGTTCTTC	CASSVQGHEQFF
TRBV28	-	TRBD2	TRBJ2-3	TGTGCCAGCCGTGCGCGGGGGGCCACAGATACGCAGTATTTT	CASRARGATDTQYF
TRBV4-3	-	-	TRBJ2-5	TGCGCCAGCAGCCCCTCGCTCGGGACTGGACAAGAGACCCAGTACTTC	CASSPSLGTGQETQYF
TRBV18	-	-	TRBJ2-3	TGTGCCAGCTCACCGTCCACCTCGTACTCCACAGATACGCAGTATTTT	CASSPSTSYSTDTQYF
TRBV6-5	-	TRBD1	TRBJ2-7	TGTGCCAGCCATAGGGACAGTCTAAGCTCCTACGAGCAGTACTTC	CASHRDSLSSYEQYF
TRBV9	-	-	TRBJ2-3	TGTGCCAGCAGTCCCGGGTTAGCAGACGCGGCAGATACGCAGTATTTT	CASSPGLADAADTQYF
TRBV7-7	-	TRBD1	TRBJ2-3	TGTGCCAGCAGCGCCGATCGACAGGGGTGGGATACGCAGTATTTT	CASSADRQGWDTQYF
TRBV5-1	-	-	TRBJ1-5	TGCGCCAGCAGCTTGGCAGGAGGGTTGAGTCAGCCCCAGCATTTT	CASSLAGGLSQPQHF